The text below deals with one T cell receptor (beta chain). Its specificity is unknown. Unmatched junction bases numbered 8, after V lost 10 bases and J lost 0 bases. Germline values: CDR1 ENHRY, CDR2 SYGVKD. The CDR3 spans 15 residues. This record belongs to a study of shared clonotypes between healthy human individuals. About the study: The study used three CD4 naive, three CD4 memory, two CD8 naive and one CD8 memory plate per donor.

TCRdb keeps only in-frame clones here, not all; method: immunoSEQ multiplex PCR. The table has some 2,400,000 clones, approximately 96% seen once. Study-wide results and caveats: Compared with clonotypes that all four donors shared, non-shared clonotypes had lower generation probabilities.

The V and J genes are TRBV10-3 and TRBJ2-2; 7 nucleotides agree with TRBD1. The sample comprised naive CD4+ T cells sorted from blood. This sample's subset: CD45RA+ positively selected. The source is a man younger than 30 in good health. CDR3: CATLGGSPNTGELFF. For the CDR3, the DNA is TGTGCCACCCTAGGGGGCAGTCCGAACACCGGGGAGCTGTTTTTT.